This T cell receptor beta chain emerged from a study of human T cells and chemical hapten exposure. Study information: Upper inner arm skin measuring around 2 cm by around 2 cm received 2% DPC for sensitization. Across its 20 to 30 weeks, the study gave patients weekly diphenylcyclopropenone doses to the scalp. Study-level findings and limits: Following DPC sensitization, TCRs present above 1 in 1000 frequency showed no change.

V was cut by 0 bases and J by 6 bases, with 14 bases left in between. Per germline, CDR1 DFQATT and CDR2 SNEGSKA (reference sequence). The CDR3 consists of 14 residues. As to time point: patch test 2, 6 weeks after DPC sensitization. Treatment denoted: therapeutic diphenylcyclopropenone sensitization with weekly scalp DPC. The library tagged each cDNA molecule with unique molecular identifiers. TCRdb reprocessed the RACE reads via MiXCR and lists one record per CDR3 protein. The sample shows 84,000 or so distinct CDR3 sequences, roughly 10% of them seen only once. In this sample, this clonotype turned up many times. Antigen specificity is unknown.

The receptor was isolated from a woman aged 25 to 39 with alopecia areata. Some clones in this sample may be carry-over from other donors' samples. The sequencing here drew on whole blood, taken in connection with sensitization to the hapten diphenylcyclopropenone (DPC). The gene calls are TRBV20-1 and TRBJ1-2, with D unresolved. In DNA, the CDR3 is TGCAGTGCTAGAGATCTTCAGACCCTCCATGGCTACACCTTC. Residues: CSARDLQTLHGYTF.